This T cell receptor (beta chain) was sequenced during a study of early T cells in non-severe SARS-CoV-2 infection. Background on the study: Sequencing targeted bulk RNA from unsorted whole blood, leaving chains unpaired.

V lost 3 bases and J 5 bases, leaving 5 bases between the germline ends. Germline V gene lookup returns CDR1 MDHEN and CDR2 SYDVKM. This CDR3 is 11 amino acids long. Individual cDNA molecules carried attached unique molecular identifiers. TCRdb analysed the 5' RACE reads with MiXCR anew, one entry per CDR3 protein. The sample holds some 67,000 distinct CDR3 sequences; about an eighth are singletons and the top ten take about an eighth. Study-wide results and caveats: Matches to VDJdb favored anti-spike CD8 responses and missed private and CD4 specificities.

In regard to this clonotype: Its antigen is currently unknown.

The clonotype comes from an adult who was a healthcare worker with PCR-confirmed SARS-CoV-2 infection or an uninfected control (not recorded which). The rearrangement joins TRBV28 to TRBJ2-7, with D perhaps being TRBD1 or TRBD2 (5 bases each). Sample: whole blood. The CDR3 DNA sequence: TGTGCCAGCAGTTTGGGGGACGAGCAGTACTTC. Its protein is CASSLGDEQYF.